This TCR beta chain was recorded in a study of T cell responses to AZD1222 COVID-19 vaccine. As regards this clone: An end of the junction does not agree with germline; a read error may underlie this.

Measured with immunoSEQ multiplex PCR; TCRdb has only the in-frame clones, and not every one. This sample has roughly 170,000 clones, with about 90% found just once. This CDR3 spans 12 amino acids. CDR1 is SGHTA, CDR2 FQGNSA, per germline. The V call is TRBV7-2, the J call TRBJ2-2; no clear D. The sample in question was peripheral blood, obtained on day 0 of AZD1222 vaccination. The source is an adult in good health. The CDR3 here is CASSLNIGELFF. CDR3 DNA sequence: TGTGCCAGCAGCTTGAACATCGGGGAGCTGTTTTTT.